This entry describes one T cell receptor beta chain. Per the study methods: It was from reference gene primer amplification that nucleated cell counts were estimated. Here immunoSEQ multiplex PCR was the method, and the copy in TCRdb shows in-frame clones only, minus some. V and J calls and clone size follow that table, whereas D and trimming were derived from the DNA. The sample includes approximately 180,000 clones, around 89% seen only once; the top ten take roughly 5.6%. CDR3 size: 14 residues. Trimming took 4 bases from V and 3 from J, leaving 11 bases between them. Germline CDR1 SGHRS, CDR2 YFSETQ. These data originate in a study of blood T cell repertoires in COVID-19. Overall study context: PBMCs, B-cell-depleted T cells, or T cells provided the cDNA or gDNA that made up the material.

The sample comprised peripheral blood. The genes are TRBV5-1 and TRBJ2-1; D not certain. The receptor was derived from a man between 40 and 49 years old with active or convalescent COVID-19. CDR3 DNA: TGCGCCAGCAGCGACCGCACAGACTACAATGAGCAGTTCTTC. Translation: CASSDRTDYNEQFF.